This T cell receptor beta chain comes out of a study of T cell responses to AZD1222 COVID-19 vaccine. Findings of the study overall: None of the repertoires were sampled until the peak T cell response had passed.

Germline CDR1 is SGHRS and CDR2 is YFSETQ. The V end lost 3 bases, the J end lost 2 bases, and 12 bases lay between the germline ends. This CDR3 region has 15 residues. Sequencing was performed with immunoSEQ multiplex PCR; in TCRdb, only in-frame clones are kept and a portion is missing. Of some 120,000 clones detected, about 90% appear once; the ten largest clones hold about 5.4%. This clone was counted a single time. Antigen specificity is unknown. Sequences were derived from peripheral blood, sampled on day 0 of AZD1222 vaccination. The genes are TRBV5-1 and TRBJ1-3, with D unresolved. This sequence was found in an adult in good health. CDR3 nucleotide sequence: TGCGCCAGCAGCTCCCAGTTCGGGCCTGGAAACACCATATATTTT. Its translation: CASSSQFGPGNTIYF.